One sample yielded the 13 T cell receptor beta chains listed below, sequenced in a study of cytomegalovirus exposure and HLA in healthy donors. TCRdb's copy holds only in-frame clones and misses some; the assay was immunoSEQ multiplex PCR. The table shows some 180,000 clones, with about nine tenths occurring only once. The material sequenced was PBMCs. All receptors come from a man aged 25 to 40 in good health and CMV-seropositive.

The chain joins TRBV9 to TRBJ2-6; D remains unclear. The CDR3 runs to 18 residues. Germline CDR1 and CDR2: SGDLS and YYNGEE. Deletions cut 4 bases from V and 0 bases from J, with 17 bases between. The CDR3, as DNA: TGTGCCAGCAGCCCGCAGACAAAGGCTGGCTCTGGGGCCAACGTCCTGACTTTC. Its translation is CASSPQTKAGSGANVLTF.

The chain recombines TRBV5-1 with TRBJ1-3, with 9 nucleotides matching TRBD1. J lost 2 bases, V lost 4 bases, and 4 bases had no gene match. Germline V gene lookup returns CDR1 SGHRS and CDR2 YFSETQ. There are 15 residues in the CDR3. The CDR3, as DNA: TGCGCCAGCAGCGGGACAGGGCGCCCTGGAAACACCATATATTTT. This codes for CASSGTGRPGNTIYF. The entire variable domain, with the rest obtained from reference TRBV5-1 and TRBJ1-3, is as follows: KAGVTQTPRYLIKTRGQQVTLSCSPISGHRSVSWYQQTPGQGLQFLFEYFSETQRNKGNFPGRFSGRQFSNSRSEMNVSTLELGDSALYLCASSGTGRPGNTIYFGEGSWLTVV.

The CDR3 sequence is CAWSVGRAYREQFF. The CDR3 bases are TGTGCCTGGAGTGTCGGAAGGGCCTACAGGGAGCAGTTCTTC. This chain joins TRBV30 and TRBJ2-1, with D possibly matching TRBD1 (5 bases). The CDR3 has 14 residues. The germline CDR1 and CDR2 sequences are GTSNPN and SVGIG (reference sequence). V dropped 0 bases and J dropped 10 bases, with 16 bases sitting between them.

The chain uses TRBV9 and TRBJ2-6; D gene unclear. V was pared by 4 bases and J by 2 bases, with 10 bases between. Germline CDR1 is SGDLS and CDR2 is YYNGEE. The CDR3 spans 15 residues. As DNA, the CDR3 is TGTGCCAGCAGCACACGTAGGGCTGGGGCCAACGTCCTGACTTTC. Translated, it gives CASSTRRAGANVLTF.

This chain connects TRBV9 to TRBJ2-2; D unclear. Trimming removed 2 bases from V and 1 base from J, with 9 bases in between. CDR3 size: 15 residues. Germline-derived CDR1 and CDR2 are SGDLS and YYNGEE. The CDR3 region has the DNA TGTGCCAGCAGCGTCGGACGGCGGAACACCGGGGAGCTGTTTTTT. It translates to CASSVGRRNTGELFF.

J is TRBJ1-5 and V is TRBV30; no firm D call. This CDR3 comprises 15 residues. V was pared by 3 bases and J by 1 base, with 13 bases between. CDR1 and CDR2 from the germline V gene are GTSNPN and SVGIG (reference sequence). CDR3 residues: CAWSGSHASNQPQHF. CDR3 in DNA: TGTGCCTGGAGCGGATCCCATGCAAGCAATCAGCCCCAGCATTTT. Full variable domain (outside the CDR3, taken from reference TRBV30 and TRBJ1-5): SQTIHQWPATLVQPVGSPLSLECTVEGTSNPNLYWYRQAAGRGLQLLFYSVGIGQISSEVPQNLSASRPQDRQFILSSKKLLLSDSGFYLCAWSGSHASNQPQHFGDGTRLSIL.

The CDR3 nucleotides are TGTGCCAGCAGCTTAAGGGGCGCGGGTGAGCAGTACTTC. Its translation: CASSLRGAGEQYF. The chain links TRBV7-2 to TRBJ2-7; D assignment may be TRBD1 or TRBD2 (5 bases each). The CDR3 consists of 13 residues. V was shortened by 2 bases and J by 7 bases, with 12 bases between the two germline ends. Germline V gene sequence: CDR1 SGHTA, CDR2 FQGNSA.

The gene calls are TRBV15 and TRBJ2-7, with a possible D match to TRBD2 (5 bases). CDR1 and CDR2 (germline): LNHNV, YYDKDF (reference sequence). CDR3 size: 15 residues. The V end was cut by 3 bases, the J end by 3 bases, with 15 bases between. In DNA form, the CDR3 reads TGTGCCACCAGCAGGGAGGAGGATCCACTCTACGAGCAGTACTTC. Its translation: CATSREEDPLYEQYF.

V gene TRBV9 combines with J gene TRBJ1-2; possible D gene TRBD1, 6 bases. Deletions cut 0 bases from V and 5 bases from J, with 8 bases between. Germline values: CDR1 SGDLS, CDR2 YYNGEE. The CDR3 is 13 amino acids. CDR3 nucleotide sequence: TGTGCCAGCAGCGTAGGACAGGTTTATGGCTACACCTTC. Its translation: CASSVGQVYGYTF.

This clone came up many times. V is TRBV9 and J is TRBJ2-1; 7 nucleotides match TRBD1. This CDR3 region has 13 residues. The V gene end was trimmed by 0 bases and the J gene end by 9 bases; junction bases not matched to a gene: 3. The germline CDR1 and CDR2 sequences are SGDLS and YYNGEE. CDR3 DNA sequence: TGTGCCAGCAGCGTAGAGACAGGGAGTGAGCAGTTCTTC. As protein: CASSVETGSEQFF. The whole variable domain, filled in from reference TRBV9 and TRBJ2-1, reads DSGVTQTPKHLITATGQRVTLRCSPRSGDLSVYWYQQSLDQGLQFLIQYYNGEERAKGNILERFSAQQFPDLHSELNLSSLELGDSALYFCASSVETGSEQFFGPGTRLTVL.

The chain has TRBV29-1 and TRBJ1-3; D gene ambiguous. The ends were cut back, 3 bases at V and 2 bases at J, with 11 bases in the middle. This CDR3 comprises 14 residues. From germline, CDR1 is SQVTM and CDR2 ANQGSEA. CDR3 coding DNA: TGCAGCGTTGACGGTCGGGATACTGGAAACACCATATATTTT. This sequence encodes CSVDGRDTGNTIYF.

The chain recombines TRBV11-3 with TRBJ2-3, with D perhaps TRBD1 (5 bases). This CDR3 has 14 amino acids. CDR1 SGHNT and CDR2 YENEEA come from the germline V gene. The V gene lost 1 base and the J gene lost 3 bases, with 8 bases spanning the gap. In DNA, the CDR3 is TGTGCCAGCAGCTTAGGTACAGGAACAGATACGCAGTATTTT. This gives the protein CASSLGTGTDTQYF.

This chain joins TRBV13 and TRBJ2-7; 11 nucleotides line up with TRBD1. The J segment lost 7 bases and the V segment lost 5 bases, leaving 13 bases of the junction unmatched. Germline assignment: CDR1 PRHDT and CDR2 FYEKMQ (reference sequence). The CDR3 spans 16 residues. The CDR3: CASSPTSTGTGGEQYF. CDR3 coding DNA: TGTGCCAGCAGCCCTACCTCGACCGGGACAGGGGGTGAGCAGTACTTC. Based on the CDR3 plus reference TRBV13 and TRBJ2-7, the full variable domain is AAGVIQSPRHLIKEKRETATLKCYPIPRHDTVYWYQQGPGQDPQFLISFYEKMQSDKGSIPDRFSAQQFSDYHSELNMSSLELGDSALYFCASSPTSTGTGGEQYFGPGTRLTVT.